Sequencing of this T cell receptor beta chain was carried out in a study of control samples from healthy donors and cancer patients (dated by TCRdb to between 2020 and 2021). Libraries were built with the immunoSEQ multiplex PCR assay. The clones in this table, taken by TCRdb from immuneACCESS, are in-frame only. Not every clone is retained; where verified, under half of the shortfall comes from an unresolved V gene, and the cause of the rest is unknown. A total of 95,000 to 130,000 clones appear in this sample, 88% of them only once. The leading ten clones occupy about 2.5% of the sample. From the cysteine up to the phenylalanine, the CDR3 has a length of 13 residues. Kept here is only the CDR3 DNA, which spans 39 bases and is read in frame from base 1. CDR1 and CDR2 are drawn from the germline V gene (reference sequence): LNHDA, SQIVND. V and J lose 3 bases and 4 bases, and a span of 6 bases separates them.

For this clone: The antigen it recognizes is unknown. No much larger clone is present one base from it, and per-base qualities are unavailable.

Recombination joined TRBV19 with TRBJ1-4, with no confident D gene call. Sequencing was done on a sample of blood. The source of this sequence is a woman between 70 and 85 years old in good health. The DNA sequence follows: TGTGCCAGTAGTATCCGGCTTAATGAAAAACTGTTTTTT. It is translated as CASSIRLNEKLFF.